This passage covers 23 T cell receptor beta chains from one sample sequenced in a study of post-analysis software for immune sequencing data. These receptors lack a known antigen. General study results and limits: With TRBV5-6, TRBV5-1 and TRBV20-1 included, about 5 TRBV segments were more frequent in patients than in controls.

Included in the TCR beta cDNA libraries were unique molecular identifiers. Via MiXCR, TCRdb re-called the PCR reads, giving one row per CDR3 protein. The data hold under 900,000 distinct CDR3 sequences, with around 50% observed a single time. Source material: blood. The source of these receptors is a girl aged 10-17 years with multiple sclerosis.

The chain carries TRBV20-1 and TRBJ2-3; D ambiguous. Trimming took 3 bases from V and 2 from J, leaving 12 bases between them. Germline V gene sequence: CDR1 DFQATT, CDR2 SNEGSKA (reference sequence). This CDR3 spans 14 amino acids. The CDR3 region is CSARVGGYTDTQYF. Written as DNA, the CDR3 is TGCAGTGCTAGGGTGGGCGGCTACACAGATACGCAGTATTTT.

The gene calls are TRBV29-1 and TRBJ2-1; D ambiguous. The V gene's germline CDR1 is SQVTM and CDR2 ANQGSEA. Between the trimmed V and J ends, which lost 2 bases and 4 bases, there was a span of 12 bases. The CDR3 is 14 amino acids. CDR3 bases: TGCAGCGTTGAACCCCCGAACACTTACAATGAGCAGTTCTTC. It translates to CSVEPPNTYNEQFF.

V is TRBV7-9 and J is TRBJ1-2; the D gene is possibly TRBD1 (5 bases). Trimming left V 5 bases short and J 4 bases short, with 11 bases between. Germline lookup yields CDR1 SEHNR and CDR2 FQNEAQ (reference sequence). The length of the CDR3 is 13 residues. The CDR3 is CASSRTTGYGYTF. The CDR3 region has the DNA TGTGCCAGCAGCCGCACAACAGGCTATGGCTACACCTTC.

The genes are TRBV20-1 and TRBJ2-1, with 14 bases aligning to TRBD2. The CDR3 spans 15 residues. CDR1 DFQATT and CDR2 SNEGSKA come from the germline V gene (reference sequence). V was pared by 2 bases and J by 12 bases, with 9 bases of the junction left unmatched. CDR3 coding DNA: TGCAGTGCTAGACCCACCGGGACTAGCGGGAGAGGGCAGTTCTTC. Translation gives CSARPTGTSGRGQFF.

The rearrangement joins TRBV27 to TRBJ1-1; D not certain. The CDR3 is 15 amino acids. Germline lookup yields CDR1 MNHEY and CDR2 SMNVEV (reference sequence). The germline V and J ends were trimmed by 0 bases and 3 bases, with 11 bases remaining between them. CDR3 DNA sequence: TGTGCCAGCAGTTTATCGATCGAGTGGCACACTGAAGCTTTCTTT. Protein: CASSLSIEWHTEAFF.

The sample holds one count of this clonotype. This rearrangement joins TRBV20-1 to TRBJ2-1, with 10 bases aligning to TRBD2. J was trimmed by 1 base and V by 5 bases; bases with no gene match: 11. Germline V gene sequence: CDR1 DFQATT, CDR2 SNEGSKA (reference sequence). CDR3 length equals 17 residues. CDR3 residues: CSAHTGAGGISYNEQFF. The CDR3 nucleotides are TGCAGTGCTCATACCGGAGCGGGGGGGATTTCCTACAATGAGCAGTTCTTC.

The chain recombines TRBV5-1 with TRBJ1-2; 7 bases are a match to TRBD1. This CDR3 has 14 amino acids. V lost 4 bases to trimming and J lost 7 bases; unmatched junction nucleotides: 10. Germline V lookup: CDR1 SGHRS, CDR2 YFSETQ. The CDR3 nucleotides read TGCGCCAGCAGCCCAACGACAGGGCCAGCTGGCTACACCTTC. Protein sequence: CASSPTTGPAGYTF.

This chain joins TRBV19 and TRBJ1-5, with no clear D. V was trimmed by 5 bases and J by 1 base, leaving 18 bases between them. Germline lookup yields CDR1 LNHDA and CDR2 SQIVND (reference sequence). CDR3 length: 17 residues. The CDR3 region is CASSATTPGRSNQPQHF. The CDR3 nucleotides are TGTGCCAGTAGTGCCACGACACCAGGCAGAAGCAATCAGCCCCAGCATTTT.

The V call is TRBV7-9, the J call TRBJ1-2, with a possible D match to TRBD1 (5 bases). V lost 2 bases to trimming and J lost 5 bases, with 12 bases between them. From germline, CDR1 is SEHNR and CDR2 FQNEAQ (reference sequence). The CDR3 length is 14 residues. The DNA for the CDR3 is TGTGCCAGCAGCTTATTATGGGCAGGGTATGGCTACACCTTC. Translated: CASSLLWAGYGYTF.

The chain combines TRBV6-5 with TRBJ1-2, with D tentatively TRBD1 (5 bases). V was cut by 3 bases and J by 6 bases, with 17 bases left in between. CDR3 length: 15 residues. Germline V gene data show CDR1 as MNHEY and CDR2 as SVGAGI. In nucleotides, the CDR3 is TGTGCCAGCAGTTATCGGGGGTTGGGTGTGAATGGCTACACCTTC. This sequence encodes CASSYRGLGVNGYTF.

The gene calls are TRBV5-1 and TRBJ2-3, with TRBD2 matching over 12 bases. After removal of 4 bases from V and 5 bases from J, the junction contained 5 bases not matched to a gene. In germline, CDR1 is SGHRS, CDR2 YFSETQ. The CDR3 loop spans 15 amino acids. The CDR3: CASSRLAGVEDTQYF. The CDR3 nucleotides are TGCGCCAGCAGCCGACTAGCGGGGGTTGAAGATACGCAGTATTTT. Full variable domain (rest looked up from reference TRBV5-1 and TRBJ2-3): KAGVTQTPRYLIKTRGQQVTLSCSPISGHRSVSWYQQTPGQGLQFLFEYFSETQRNKGNFPGRFSGRQFSNSRSEMNVSTLELGDSALYLCASSRLAGVEDTQYFGPGTRLTVL.

This clonotype has more than one count but fewer than ten. The rearrangement uses TRBV3-1 and TRBJ2-4, with 8 bases that match TRBD1. Germline V gene lookup returns CDR1 LGHDT and CDR2 YNNKEL (reference sequence). This CDR3 is 17 amino acids long. Trimming cost V 6 bases and J 2 bases; bases outside gene matches: 12. The CDR3, as DNA: TGTGCCAGCAGGGCGACCGCAGGGGGCGCGACCAAAAACATTCAGTACTTC. Translation gives CASRATAGGATKNIQYF.

This clonotype was seen more than once but under ten times. This rearrangement joins TRBV5-1 to TRBJ1-4; 8 bases align to TRBD1. J lost 6 bases, V lost 1 base, and 5 bases had no gene match. Per the germline V gene, CDR1 is SGHRS and CDR2 is YFSETQ. This CDR3 is 15 amino acids long. CDR3 nucleotides: TGCGCCAGCAGCTTGCAGGGGGCTGGGGATGAAAAACTGTTTTTT. Its translation is CASSLQGAGDEKLFF.

The gene calls are TRBV12-3 or TRBV12-4 and TRBJ2-3; 12 nucleotides align to TRBD1. This CDR3 comprises 16 residues. J was trimmed by 5 bases and V by 4 bases; bases with no gene match: 7. The CDR3, as DNA: TGTGCCAGCAGTTCCTCCGGGACAGGGGGCAGAGATACGCAGTATTTT. Protein: CASSSSGTGGRDTQYF.

V is TRBV15 and J is TRBJ1-2; D is uncertain. The length of the CDR3 is 13 residues. V was clipped by 0 bases and J by 6 bases, with 8 bases between them. Germline V gene data show CDR1 as LNHNV and CDR2 as YYDKDF (reference sequence). This CDR3 reads CATSRDLVDGYTF. In DNA form, the CDR3 reads TGTGCCACCAGCAGAGATCTCGTAGATGGCTACACCTTC.

The chain joins TRBV20-1 to TRBJ2-1; D unclear. The CDR3 runs 12 residues. V lost 3 bases to trimming and J lost 12 bases, with 15 bases between them. Looked up from germline, CDR1 is DFQATT and CDR2 is SNEGSKA (reference sequence). The CDR3 nucleotides read TGCAGTGCTAGCTCCCGGACCTGGGCGCAGTTCTTC. It codes for CSASSRTWAQFF.

This sequence joins TRBV9 and TRBJ2-1; 9 bases fit TRBD2. Germline assignment: CDR1 SGDLS and CDR2 YYNGEE. This CDR3 contains 16 residues. With 0 bases clipped from V and 4 bases from J, the junction kept 5 bases outside the gene matches. In DNA, the CDR3 is TGTGCCAGCAGCGTAGGTGGCGGGGGGGTATACAATGAGCAGTTCTTC. As protein: CASSVGGGGVYNEQFF.

J is TRBJ1-2 and V is TRBV6-1; D not certain. Per the germline V gene, CDR1 is MNHNS and CDR2 is SASEGT. The CDR3 contains 15 residues. The V and J ends lost 7 bases and 2 bases respectively, with 17 bases between them. The CDR3: CASKDAKAGNYGYTF. CDR3 DNA: TGTGCCAGCAAGGACGCTAAGGCCGGGAACTATGGCTACACCTTC.

The rearrangement joins TRBV9 to TRBJ2-1; tentatively, D is TRBD2 (7 bases). The length of the CDR3 is 16 residues. V gave up 0 bases and J gave up 10 bases, with 20 bases separating them. The V gene's germline CDR1 is SGDLS and CDR2 YYNGEE. In DNA form, the CDR3 reads TGTGCCAGCAGCGTAGGCGGGGGCCTCGTTGGCAGCGAGCAGTTCTTC. Translated, it gives CASSVGGGLVGSEQFF. Combining the CDR3 with reference TRBV9 and TRBJ2-1 gives the whole variable domain DSGVTQTPKHLITATGQRVTLRCSPRSGDLSVYWYQQSLDQGLQFLIQYYNGEERAKGNILERFSAQQFPDLHSELNLSSLELGDSALYFCASSVGGGLVGSEQFFGPGTRLTVL.

This clonotype was counted a few times. The chain is built from TRBV6-5 and TRBJ2-5, with TRBD1 as a possible D gene (5 bases). The CDR3 has 14 residues. Germline CDR1 reads MNHEY; CDR2 reads SVGAGI. V lost 0 bases and J lost 1, with 6 bases in between. Here the CDR3 reads CASSYSTGQETQYF. The CDR3 DNA reads as TGTGCCAGCAGTTACTCCACAGGCCAAGAGACCCAGTACTTC.

The sample holds a few counts of this clonotype. The rearrangement uses TRBV9 and TRBJ2-3, with D perhaps matching TRBD1 (5 bases). CDR3 size: 16 residues. The germline CDR1 and CDR2 sequences are SGDLS and YYNGEE. The germline V and J ends were trimmed by 3 bases and 4 bases, with 18 bases remaining between them. CDR3 residues: CASSATAAVNADTQYF. For the CDR3, the DNA is TGTGCCAGCAGCGCGACAGCCGCGGTCAACGCAGATACGCAGTATTTT.

The gene calls are TRBV20-1 and TRBJ2-6; 7 bases line up with TRBD2. Looked up from germline, CDR1 is DFQATT and CDR2 is SNEGSKA (reference sequence). The CDR3 has 18 amino acids. With 6 bases clipped from V and 0 bases from J, the junction kept 14 bases outside the gene matches. DNA of the CDR3: TGCAGTGCCCCCTTGCGGGGGTCGGAAGGCTCTGGGGCCAACGTCCTGACTTTC. Translating gives CSAPLRGSEGSGANVLTF.

This rearrangement joins TRBV29-1 to TRBJ2-4; D remains unclear. Near its end, the DNA agrees better with TRBJ2-7, so the J call may be wrong. Germline values: CDR1 SQVTM, CDR2 ANQGSEA. This CDR3 has 13 amino acids. The DNA of the CDR3 is TGCAGCGTTGGTGGCAGGACCTCCTACGAGCAGTACTTC. It encodes CSVGGRTSYEQYF.